Shown below are 32 T cell receptor beta chains from a single sample sequenced in a study of shared clonotypes between healthy human individuals. Assay: immunoSEQ multiplex PCR; the TCRdb copy retains only in-frame clones and omits some. This table has roughly 500,000 clones, approximately 81% appearing once. Sequenced material: PBMCs. The receptor set was obtained from a woman aged 40 to 49 in good health. Some clones in this sample may be carry-over from other donors' samples.

The chain couples TRBV28 to TRBJ1-2, with D possibly being TRBD1 (6 bases). Trimming pared 3 bases from V and 4 bases from J, leaving 12 bases between. The CDR3 runs to 14 residues. CDR1 and CDR2 (germline): MDHEN, SYDVKM. CDR3 coding DNA: TGTGCCAGCAGTTTTGCTGGAGGGGGCTATGGCTACACCTTC. Translated: CASSFAGGGYGYTF.

The gene calls are TRBV6-4 and TRBJ1-5; D perhaps matches TRBD1 (6 bases). From germline, CDR1 is MRHNA and CDR2 SNTAGT. The V end was cut by 1 base, the J end by 2 bases, with 15 bases between. CDR3 size: 17 residues. CDR3 DNA: TGTGCCAGCAGTGACTTGGGGGGCTGGAGAGGCAATCAGCCCCAGCATTTT. Translating it yields CASSDLGGWRGNQPQHF.

The CDR3 DNA follows: TGTGCCAGCAGTTTGGTCCAGTTGAGCAATCAGCCCCAGCATTTT. This encodes CASSLVQLSNQPQHF. The chain links TRBV6-6 to TRBJ1-5; D gene unclear. V lost 4 bases and J 1 base, leaving 11 bases between the germline ends. The CDR3 runs to 15 residues. Per germline, CDR1 MNHNY and CDR2 SVGAGI (reference sequence).

The chain combines TRBV5-1 with TRBJ1-5; D is possibly TRBD1 (5 bases). This CDR3 has 15 residues. Germline CDR1 is SGHRS and CDR2 is YFSETQ. V lost 0 bases to trimming and J lost 5 bases, with 12 bases between them. The CDR3 spells CASSLDDSPHQPQHF. CDR3 nucleotides: TGCGCCAGCAGCTTGGACGACAGTCCCCATCAGCCCCAGCATTTT.

This clone was detected ten times or more. J is TRBJ1-1 and V is TRBV27; TRBD1 aligns across 7 bases. Unmatched junction bases numbered 6, after V lost 4 bases and J lost 1 base. This CDR3 comprises 15 residues. The germline V gene has CDR1 MNHEY and CDR2 SMNVEV (reference sequence). The CDR3 spells CASSSARQGNTEAFF. CDR3 sequence (DNA): TGTGCCAGCAGTTCTGCGAGACAGGGGAACACTGAAGCTTTCTTT.

Worth noting for this clone: With only one base between it and a far larger clone, this is likely a read error. Other DNA sequences in this sample translate to the same CDR3. This sequence joins TRBV27 and TRBJ1-2; 8 bases match TRBD1. This CDR3 region has 13 residues. The germline gives CDR1 MNHEY, CDR2 SMNVEV (reference sequence). V shed 6 bases and J 8 bases; nucleotides not matched to a gene: 8. In nucleotides, the CDR3 is TGTGCCAGCAGACAGGGGGTCGGGCGCGGCTACACCTTC. As protein: CASRQGVGRGYTF.

This clone was recorded once. With only one base between it and a far larger clone, this is likely a read error. Additional DNA sequences in this sample encode the identical CDR3. The chain has TRBV6-5 and TRBJ1-6, with D possibly matching TRBD1 (5 bases). This CDR3 spans 16 amino acids. The germline gives CDR1 MNHEY, CDR2 SVGAGI. CDR3: CASSYGGGIHNSPLHF. The CDR3 DNA follows: TGTGCTAGCAGTTACGGGGGTGGGATCCATAATTCACCCCTCCACTTT.

The V and J genes are TRBV7-3 and TRBJ1-1, with D possibly matching TRBD1 (6 bases). Germline values: CDR1 SGHTA, CDR2 FQGTGA. The CDR3 contains 13 residues. Trimming pared 3 bases from V and 5 bases from J, leaving 10 bases between. CDR3 in amino acids: CASSFTGLTEAFF. The DNA of the CDR3 is TGTGCCAGCAGCTTTACAGGGTTGACTGAAGCTTTCTTT.

J is TRBJ2-7 and V is TRBV11-2, with D unresolved. The germline V gene encodes CDR1 SGHAT and CDR2 FQNNGV. CDR3 length equals 13 residues. The V end was cut by 5 bases, the J end by 6 bases, with 14 bases between. The DNA for the CDR3 is TGTGCCAGCAGCCGAAGTCCGAGGTTCGAGCAGTACTTC. This gives the protein CASSRSPRFEQYF.

The chain uses TRBV4-3 and TRBJ2-7; 10 nucleotides line up with TRBD1. J was trimmed by 7 bases and V by 3 bases; bases with no gene match: 12. This CDR3 comprises 16 residues. The germline gives CDR1 LGHNA, CDR2 YSLEER. The CDR3 loop reads CASSHKPGQGKKEQYF. CDR3 in DNA: TGCGCCAGCAGCCATAAACCGGGACAGGGGAAGAAGGAGCAGTACTTC.

This clone was seen more than once but under ten times. The chain recombines TRBV20-1 with TRBJ2-7; tentative D call: TRBD1 (5 bases). Between the trimmed V and J ends, which lost 6 bases and 4 bases, there was a span of 10 bases. CDR3 size: 11 residues. Germline loops: CDR1 DFQATT, CDR2 SNEGSKA (reference sequence). Here the CDR3 DNA reads TGCAGTGCGATCGACAGTTACGAGCAGTACTTC. Protein sequence: CSAIDSYEQYF.

Written as DNA, the CDR3 is TGTGCCAGTAGGGGGACGGGCACAGATACGCAGTATTTT. This codes for CASRGTGTDTQYF. The V and J genes are TRBV19 and TRBJ2-3; D is tentatively TRBD1 or TRBD2 (5 bases each). Per germline, CDR1 LNHDA and CDR2 SQIVND (reference sequence). The CDR3 has 13 amino acids. V lost 6 bases to trimming and J lost 1 base, with 8 bases between them.

The V gene is TRBV27, the J gene TRBJ2-7; 9 bases agree with TRBD1. Germline lookup yields CDR1 MNHEY and CDR2 SMNVEV (reference sequence). The CDR3 sequence is 14 residues long. After removal of 4 bases from V and 3 bases from J, the junction contained 4 bases not matched to a gene. The CDR3 loop reads CASSSKTGGYEQYF. Written as DNA, the CDR3 is TGTGCCAGCAGTTCTAAGACAGGGGGCTACGAGCAGTACTTC.

Concerning this clone: This specimen includes other DNA sequences encoding the same CDR3. The chain couples TRBV28 to TRBJ2-7; 7 nucleotides match TRBD2. Germline CDR1 MDHEN, CDR2 SYDVKM. J was trimmed by 0 bases and V by 3 bases; bases with no gene match: 2. The CDR3 is 14 amino acids. CDR3 loop: CASSFRGGSYEQYF. The CDR3 bases are TGTGCCAGCAGTTTTCGCGGGGGCTCCTACGAGCAGTACTTC. The full variable domain, its missing parts supplied by reference TRBV28 and TRBJ2-7, is DVKVTQSSRYLVKRTGEKVFLECVQDMDHENMFWYRQDPGLGLRLIYFSYDVKMKEKGDIPEGYSVSREKKERFSLILESASTNQTSMYLCASSFRGGSYEQYFGPGTRLTVT.

V usage is TRBV27 and J usage is TRBJ2-7; TRBD2 matches 7 bases. The germline V gene has CDR1 MNHEY and CDR2 SMNVEV (reference sequence). V shed 2 bases, J shed 6 bases, and the junction held 7 bases outside the gene matches. This CDR3 has 14 residues. CDR3 region: CASSLARGRSEQYF. CDR3 nucleotide sequence: TGTGCCAGCAGTTTAGCACGCGGGAGATCCGAGCAGTACTTC.

The chain couples TRBV7-2 to TRBJ2-5; 9 bases fit TRBD2. V was clipped by 5 bases and J by 5 bases; unmatched bases: 6. From germline, CDR1 is SGHTA and CDR2 FQGNSA. The CDR3 covers 14 residues. In DNA form, the CDR3 reads TGTGCCAGCAGCCCAAGGACTAGCGTGGAGACCCAGTACTTC. Translated: CASSPRTSVETQYF.

The chain has TRBV21-1 and TRBJ1-5. TRBV21-1 is given as a pseudogene. This CDR3 contains 16 residues. CDR3 in DNA: TGTGCCAGCAGCAAAAGTACCGTTGGACCCTATCAGCCCCAGCATTTT. Its protein product is CASSKSTVGPYQPQHF.

The genes are TRBV7-2 and TRBJ2-6; D remains unclear. Germline V gene lookup returns CDR1 SGHTA and CDR2 FQGNSA. The ends were cut back, 8 bases at V and 0 bases at J, with 17 bases in the middle. The CDR3 is 17 residues long. The CDR3 region has the DNA TGTGCCAGCGGGCCCCACGGGCCTGGCTCTGGGGCCAACGTCCTGACTTTC. As protein: CASGPHGPGSGANVLTF.

The chain is built from TRBV23-1 and TRBJ2-3; TRBD1 agrees at 9 bases. TRBV23-1 is placed among ORFs of uncertain function. The CDR3 is 15 residues long. Trimming removed 8 bases from V and 6 bases from J; junction bases left unmatched: 12. CDR3 sequence (DNA): TGCGCCAGCGTGTCCGGGACAGGGAGAGTGGATACGCAGTATTTT. This gives the protein CASVSGTGRVDTQYF.

V and J are TRBV19 and TRBJ1-5, with TRBD1 matching over 7 bases. The CDR3 extends over 17 amino acids. Germline CDR1 LNHDA, CDR2 SQIVND (reference sequence). V dropped 3 bases and J dropped 7; count of bases not matched to a gene: 15. CDR3: CASSMGQTLTLGQPQHF. Written as DNA, the CDR3 is TGTGCCAGTAGTATGGGACAGACCCTCACTCTTGGGCAGCCCCAGCATTTT.

This clone rates as medium-sized. The chain recombines TRBV9 with TRBJ2-1; D is uncertain. Germline CDR1 is SGDLS and CDR2 is YYNGEE. CDR3 length equals 13 residues. The V end was cut by 0 bases, the J end by 5 bases, with 6 bases between. Here the CDR3 reads CASSVGVNNEQFF. DNA for the CDR3: TGTGCCAGCAGCGTAGGCGTCAACAATGAGCAGTTCTTC.

This sequence joins TRBV5-1 and TRBJ2-5, with 10 bases identical to TRBD2. The V gene end was trimmed by 4 bases and the J gene end by 3 bases; junction bases not matched to a gene: 3. The CDR3 has 14 residues. The V gene's germline CDR1 is SGHRS and CDR2 YFSETQ. The CDR3 loop is CASSAGLAEETQYF. CDR3 nucleotides: TGCGCCAGCAGCGCCGGACTAGCGGAAGAGACCCAGTACTTC.

With regard to this clone: Other DNA sequences of this sample code for an identical CDR3. The chain links TRBV18 to TRBJ2-3, with 11 bases matching TRBD1. Germline lookup yields CDR1 KGHSH and CDR2 LQKENI. J gave up 5 bases and V 3 bases, and 1 base lay outside the gene matches. The CDR3 sequence is 14 residues long. The CDR3 coding sequence is TGTGCCAGCTCACCTGGGACAGGGGGAGATACGCAGTATTTT. Protein sequence: CASSPGTGGDTQYF.

The V call is TRBV11-1, the J call TRBJ1-3, with 7 bases aligning to TRBD1. The CDR3 consists of 14 residues. Germline V gene data show CDR1 as SGHAT and CDR2 as FQDESV (reference sequence). Trimming at V came to 3 bases and at J to 3 bases, leaving 2 bases not matched to a gene. The CDR3 DNA reads TGTGCCAGCAGCTTCGGGACAGATGGAAACACCATATATTTT. This gives the protein CASSFGTDGNTIYF.

Regarding this clone: A far larger clone is off by one base, so a read error is likely. V is TRBV29-1 and J is TRBJ1-2; 12 bases agree with TRBD1. Germline-derived CDR1 and CDR2 are SQVTM and ANQGSEA. V trimming: 0 bases; J trimming: 12 bases; junction bases outside the gene matches: 11. The CDR3 runs to 15 residues. DNA for the CDR3: TGCAGCGTTGAAGATAGGGGACAGGGGGCGGAAGGCCACACCTTC. Its protein product is CSVEDRGQGAEGHTF.

The V and J genes are TRBV7-9 and TRBJ2-7; TRBD1 might be the D (5 bases). Germline V CDR1 and CDR2: SEHNR, FQNEAQ (reference sequence). The ends were cut back, 0 bases at V and 2 bases at J, with 8 bases in the middle. The CDR3 length is 14 residues. In nucleotides, the CDR3 is TGTGCCAGCAGCTTAGCATCAGGGCCCTACGAGCAGTACTTC. It specifies CASSLASGPYEQYF.

CDR3 DNA sequence: TGTGCCAGCAGCCTCCAGGGGGGAGAAGAGACCCAGTACTTC. This translates into CASSLQGGEETQYF. The V and J genes are TRBV7-3 and TRBJ2-5; D is perhaps TRBD1 (7 bases). The CDR3 sequence is 14 residues long. Germline values: CDR1 SGHTA, CDR2 FQGTGA. Trimming cost V 5 bases and J 3 bases, with 13 bases left between them. Full variable domain (outside the CDR3, taken from reference TRBV7-3 and TRBJ2-5): GAGVSQTPSNKVTEKGKYVELRCDPISGHTALYWYRQSLGQGPEFLIYFQGTGAADDSGLPNDRFFAVRPEGSVSTLKIQRTERGDSAVYLCASSLQGGEETQYFGPGTRLLVL.

The V call is TRBV18, the J call TRBJ1-2, with 7 bases identical to TRBD1. J was trimmed by 11 bases and V by 5 bases; bases with no gene match: 8. In germline, CDR1 is KGHSH, CDR2 LQKENI. The CDR3 totals 12 residues. This CDR3 is CASSSDRVAYTF. CDR3 DNA sequence: TGTGCCAGCTCATCCGACAGGGTGGCATACACCTTC. The full variable domain, in which reference TRBV18 and TRBJ1-2 provide the parts outside the CDR3, is NAGVMQNPRHLVRRRGQEARLRCSPMKGHSHVYWYRQLPEEGLKFMVYLQKENIIDESGMPKERFSAEFPKEGPSILRIQQVVRGDSAAYFCASSSDRVAYTFGSGTRLTVV.

This clone was detected only once. The chain links TRBV19 to TRBJ2-5; 7 nucleotides align to TRBD2. The CDR3 totals 13 residues. The J segment lost 7 bases and the V segment lost 10 bases, leaving 12 bases of the junction unmatched. Germline V CDR1 and CDR2: LNHDA, SQIVND (reference sequence). The CDR3 DNA reads as TGTGCCACCTCCGGGAGGCGTCTCGGGACCCAGTACTTC. Its translation: CATSGRRLGTQYF.

CDR3 bases: TGTGCCAGCAGTTCGGGACAGCTACAAGAGACCCAGTACTTC. Protein sequence: CASSSGQLQETQYF. The rearrangement links TRBV28 to TRBJ2-5; 7 nucleotides agree with TRBD1. The V and J ends lost 4 bases and 2 bases, in that order; junction bases with no gene match: 4. The CDR3 sequence is 14 residues long. Germline V gene sequence: CDR1 MDHEN, CDR2 SYDVKM.

V and J are TRBV7-9 and TRBJ2-2, with D maybe TRBD2 (5 bases). The germline V gene encodes CDR1 SEHNR and CDR2 FQNEAQ (reference sequence). This CDR3 is 12 amino acids long. The V and J ends lost 6 bases and 6 bases respectively, with 8 bases between them. CDR3 sequence reads: CASRPLAGELFF. The CDR3, as DNA: TGTGCCAGCAGACCACTAGCCGGGGAGCTGTTTTTT.

This clone was detected a few times. The genes are TRBV6-5 and TRBJ2-2, with D perhaps TRBD1 (6 bases). The germline CDR1 and CDR2 sequences are MNHEY and SVGAGI. The CDR3 sequence is 15 residues long. V was clipped by 2 bases and J by 2 bases, with 9 bases between them. CDR3 sequence: CASSYRTDNTGELFF. The CDR3 DNA is TGTGCCAGCAGTTACCGGACAGATAACACCGGGGAGCTGTTTTTT.